A single sample is the source of the 16 T cell receptor beta chains below, sequenced in a study of T cell responses to AZD1222 COVID-19 vaccine. Only in-frame clones appear in the TCRdb table, and some are missing; sequencing was by immunoSEQ multiplex PCR. The table has around 130,000 clones, 91% seen once. The sample in question was peripheral blood, obtained on day 0 of AZD1222 vaccination. These receptors were taken from an adult in good health.

The chain joins TRBV24-1 to TRBJ2-1, with 8 nucleotides matching TRBD2. The CDR3 covers 16 residues. The germline CDR1 and CDR2 sequences are KGHDR and SFDVKD. V was pared by 4 bases and J by 5 bases, with 9 bases of the junction left unmatched. The CDR3 coding sequence is TGTGCCACCAGTGACCTGGGGACCGGGGGGGACAATGAGCAGTTCTTC. Amino acids: CATSDLGTGGDNEQFF.

The chain is built from TRBV9 and TRBJ2-1; 9 bases fit TRBD1. Germline-derived CDR1 and CDR2 are SGDLS and YYNGEE. V lost 2 bases and J lost 0; bases outside the gene matches: 3. The CDR3 loop spans 16 amino acids. CDR3 in amino acids: CASSVGTGSSYNEQFF. DNA for the CDR3: TGTGCCAGCAGCGTCGGGACAGGGAGCTCCTACAATGAGCAGTTCTTC.

The chain combines TRBV2 with TRBJ1-5; 9 bases agree with TRBD1. The CDR3 sequence is 16 residues long. V gave up 6 bases and J gave up 6 bases; unmatched junction bases: 12. CDR1 SNHLY and CDR2 FYNNEI come from the germline V gene. CDR3 region: CASRGTGLGAGQPQHF. Here the CDR3 DNA reads TGTGCCAGCAGGGGGACAGGGCTTGGGGCTGGTCAGCCCCAGCATTTT.

The chain joins TRBV7-2 to TRBJ2-7; D unresolved. V was shortened by 1 base and J by 0 bases, with 7 bases between the two germline ends. The CDR3 extends over 14 amino acids. Germline lookup yields CDR1 SGHTA and CDR2 FQGNSA. The CDR3, as DNA: TGTGCCAGCAGCTTAGGGCTAAACTCCTACGAGCAGTACTTC. It yields the protein CASSLGLNSYEQYF.

J is TRBJ1-3 and V is TRBV19; D gene ambiguous. The CDR3 loop spans 15 amino acids. V was shortened by 2 bases and J by 4 bases, with 12 bases between the two germline ends. Germline CDR1 LNHDA, CDR2 SQIVND (reference sequence). In DNA, the CDR3 is TGTGCCAGTAGTATAAGAGCCTCCCCCGGAAACACCATATATTTT. This sequence encodes CASSIRASPGNTIYF.

This chain joins TRBV6-2 or TRBV6-3 and TRBJ1-5; D ambiguous. V shed 1 base and J shed 4 bases, with 26 bases lying between them. Per the germline V gene, CDR1 is MNHEY and CDR2 is SVGEGT. CDR3 length equals 20 residues. The CDR3 sequence is CASSYLSELPGPVSNQPQHF. The CDR3 bases are TGTGCCAGCAGTTACTTGAGCGAGCTCCCGGGCCCCGTTTCTAATCAGCCCCAGCATTTT.

The chain couples TRBV12-3 or TRBV12-4 to TRBJ2-2; D is unresolved. The V end lost 3 bases, the J end lost 6 bases, and 5 bases lay between the germline ends. The CDR3 has 12 residues. CDR3 residues: CASSFSPGELFF. CDR3 DNA: TGTGCCAGCAGTTTCAGTCCCGGGGAGCTGTTTTTT.

To note about this clone: The junction does not match germline at one end; this may be a read error. The V gene is TRBV6-5, the J gene TRBJ2-7; D assignment may be TRBD1 or TRBD2 (6 bases each). This CDR3 has 16 residues. Germline V gene data show CDR1 as MNHEY and CDR2 as SVGAGI. CDR3 bases: TGTGCCAGCATTTACCGAGGTAGAGGGGGGATCGACGAGCAGTACTTC. It specifies CASIYRGRGGIDEQYF.

This clone was seen only a few times. The rearrangement joins TRBV4-1 to TRBJ1-2, with no clear D. The V gene lost 0 bases and the J gene lost 4 bases, with 15 bases spanning the gap. The germline V gene encodes CDR1 MGHRA and CDR2 YSYEKL. There are 16 residues in the CDR3. CDR3 sequence reads: CASSQDLQQFAYGYTF. The CDR3 bases are TGCGCCAGCAGCCAAGATTTACAGCAATTTGCCTATGGCTACACCTTC.

The rearrangement joins TRBV15 to TRBJ2-1; D is possibly TRBD1 (6 bases). This CDR3 has 15 amino acids. Germline loops: CDR1 LNHNV, CDR2 YYDKDF (reference sequence). Trimming took 4 bases from V and 3 from J, leaving 13 bases between them. The CDR3 is CATSNGNRDYNEQFF. The CDR3 DNA sequence: TGTGCCACCAGCAACGGGAACAGGGACTACAATGAGCAGTTCTTC. Using reference TRBV15 and TRBJ2-1 for the parts outside the CDR3, the full variable domain is DAMVIQNPRYQVTQFGKPVTLSCSQTLNHNVMYWYQQKSSQAPKLLFHYYDKDFNNEADTPDNFQSRRPNTSFCFLDIRSPGLGDTAMYLCATSNGNRDYNEQFFGPGTRLTVL.

J is TRBJ1-5 and V is TRBV19, with D hard to call. Germline CDR1 LNHDA, CDR2 SQIVND (reference sequence). This CDR3 is built from 14 residues. The germline V and J ends were trimmed by 3 bases and 3 bases, with 9 bases remaining between them. CDR3 region: CASSIRDYNQPQHF. DNA for the CDR3: TGTGCCAGTAGTATCCGAGATTACAATCAGCCCCAGCATTTT.

This clone has a single count. V gene TRBV6-4 combines with J gene TRBJ1-1; 9 bases match TRBD1. V trimming: 6 bases; J trimming: 0 bases; junction bases outside the gene matches: 2. CDR3 length equals 14 residues. Germline V gene data show CDR1 as MRHNA and CDR2 as SNTAGT. DNA for the CDR3: TGTGCCAGCAGGGGGACAGGGCTGAACACTGAAGCTTTCTTT. Residues: CASRGTGLNTEAFF.

As concerns this clone: Germline and junction disagree at one end, which may indicate a read error. The chain carries TRBV27 and TRBJ2-7; 9 bases are a match to TRBD1. The V gene's germline CDR1 is MNHEY and CDR2 SMNVEV (reference sequence). There are 10 residues in the CDR3. CDR3 sequence (DNA): TGTGCCAGCAGTTTAGGGACAGGGCTCTTC. This encodes CASSLGTGLF.

The CDR3 loop reads CASSITSATRLSSYEQYF. The CDR3 DNA reads as TGTGCCAGCAGCATTACGTCGGCGACCAGGTTGAGCTCCTACGAGCAGTACTTC. This rearrangement joins TRBV7-8 to TRBJ2-7; no clear D gene. CDR1 and CDR2 (germline): SGHVS, FQNEAQ. The CDR3 contains 18 residues. The ends were cut back, 5 bases at V and 0 bases at J, with 23 bases in the middle.

V usage is TRBV6-2 or TRBV6-3 and J usage is TRBJ1-5; D gene uncertain. The CDR3 consists of 12 residues. V shed 2 bases and J shed 3 bases, with 2 bases lying between them. In germline, CDR1 is MNHEY, CDR2 SVGEGT. In nucleotides, the CDR3 is TGTGCCAGCAGTTACGACAATCAGCCCCAGCATTTT. It codes for CASSYDNQPQHF.

J is TRBJ1-2 and V is TRBV6-5; TRBD1 is a possible D gene (6 bases). Germline V gives CDR1 MNHEY, CDR2 SVGAGI. The CDR3 sequence is 13 residues long. Trimming left V 6 bases short and J 2 bases short, with 10 bases between. In nucleotides, the CDR3 is TGTGCCAGCAGGACAGGCGAAAACTATGGCTACACCTTC. Translation gives CASRTGENYGYTF.